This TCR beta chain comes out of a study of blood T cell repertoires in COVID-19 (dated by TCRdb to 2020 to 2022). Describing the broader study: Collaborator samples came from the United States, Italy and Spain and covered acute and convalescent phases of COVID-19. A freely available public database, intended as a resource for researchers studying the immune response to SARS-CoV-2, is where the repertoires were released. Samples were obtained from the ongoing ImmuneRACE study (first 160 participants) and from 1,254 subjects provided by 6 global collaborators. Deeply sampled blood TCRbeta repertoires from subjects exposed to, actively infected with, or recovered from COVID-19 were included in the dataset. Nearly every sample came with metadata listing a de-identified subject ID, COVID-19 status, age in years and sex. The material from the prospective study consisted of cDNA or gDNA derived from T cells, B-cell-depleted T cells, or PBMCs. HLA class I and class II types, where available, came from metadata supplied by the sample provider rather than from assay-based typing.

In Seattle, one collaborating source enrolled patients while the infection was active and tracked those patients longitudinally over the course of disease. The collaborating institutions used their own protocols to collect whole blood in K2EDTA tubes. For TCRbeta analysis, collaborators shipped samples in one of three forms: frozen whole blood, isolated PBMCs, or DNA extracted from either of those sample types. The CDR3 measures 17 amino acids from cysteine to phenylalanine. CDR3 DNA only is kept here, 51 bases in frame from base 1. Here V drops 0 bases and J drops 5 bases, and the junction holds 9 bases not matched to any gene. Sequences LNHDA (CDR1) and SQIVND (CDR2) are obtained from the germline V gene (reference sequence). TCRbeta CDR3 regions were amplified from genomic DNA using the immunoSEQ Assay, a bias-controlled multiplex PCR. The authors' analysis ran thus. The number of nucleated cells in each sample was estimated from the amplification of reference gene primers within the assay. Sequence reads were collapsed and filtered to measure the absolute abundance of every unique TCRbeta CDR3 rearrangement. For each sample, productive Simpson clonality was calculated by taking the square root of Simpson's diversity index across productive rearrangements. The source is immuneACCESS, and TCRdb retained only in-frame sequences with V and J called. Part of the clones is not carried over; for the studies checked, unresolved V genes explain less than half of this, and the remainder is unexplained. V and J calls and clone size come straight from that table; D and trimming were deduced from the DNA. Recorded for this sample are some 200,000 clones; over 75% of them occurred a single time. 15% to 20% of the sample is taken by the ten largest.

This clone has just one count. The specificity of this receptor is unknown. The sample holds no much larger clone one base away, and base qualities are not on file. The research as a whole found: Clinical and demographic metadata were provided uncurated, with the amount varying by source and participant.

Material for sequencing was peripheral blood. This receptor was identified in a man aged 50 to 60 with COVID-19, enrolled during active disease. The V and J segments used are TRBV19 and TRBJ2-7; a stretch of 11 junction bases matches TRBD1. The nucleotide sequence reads TGTGCCAGTAGTATAGATTCCGGGACAGGGGGTTTGGACGAGCAGTACTTC. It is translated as CASSIDSGTGGLDEQYF.